The sequence of this TCR beta chain was determined in a study of blood T cell repertoires in COVID-19. Study overall: PBMCs, B-cell-depleted T cells, or T cells were the source of the cDNA or gDNA that made up the material.

In its sample, this clone was seen once. TCRdb's table, derived via immunoSEQ multiplex PCR, lists solely in-frame clones and lacks some. This sample has approximately 190,000 clones, with about 88% found just once. The CDR3 is 12 amino acids. The germline V and J ends were trimmed by 8 bases and 6 bases, with 13 bases remaining between them. This clonotype was obtained from a woman aged 40-49 years who had recovered from COVID-19. The V and J genes are TRBV23-1 and TRBJ1-1; perhaps TRBD1 as D (6 bases). TRBV23-1 counts as an open reading frame of uncertain function. The sequenced material came from peripheral blood. CDR3 nucleotide sequence: TGCGCCAGCTGGGAGACAGGCGCTGAAGCTTTCTTT. Its protein product is CASWETGAEAFF.